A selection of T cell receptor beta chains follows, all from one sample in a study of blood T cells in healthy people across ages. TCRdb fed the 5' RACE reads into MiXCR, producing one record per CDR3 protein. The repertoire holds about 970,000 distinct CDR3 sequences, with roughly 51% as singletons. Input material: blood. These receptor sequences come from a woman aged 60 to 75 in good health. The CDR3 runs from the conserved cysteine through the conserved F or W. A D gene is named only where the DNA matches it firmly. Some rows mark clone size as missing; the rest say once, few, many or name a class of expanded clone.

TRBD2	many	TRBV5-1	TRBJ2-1	TGCGCCAGCAGTTACGGCGGGAGGTTAAGTGAGCAGTTCTTC	CASSYGGRLSEQFF
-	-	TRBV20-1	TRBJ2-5	TGCAGTGCTTATTTGATCAGACGGGAGACCCAGTACTTC	CSAYLIRRETQYF
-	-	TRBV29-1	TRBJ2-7	TGCAGCGGTGTAACCTCGATGGTGCAGTACTTC	CSGVTSMVQYF
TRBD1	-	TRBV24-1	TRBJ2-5	TGTGCCACCAGTGAATCTGGACAGGGGGAGACCCAGTACTTC	CATSESGQGETQYF
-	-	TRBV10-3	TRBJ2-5	TGTGCCGCCTCACCTGGCGGACAAGAGACCCAGTACTTC	CAASPGGQETQYF
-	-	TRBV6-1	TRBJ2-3	TGTGCCAGCAGTGGAATGGGCGCCACAGATACGCAGTATTTT	CASSGMGATDTQYF
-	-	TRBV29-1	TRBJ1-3	TGCAGCGTGTACTTATCGGGAAACACCATATATTTT	CSVYLSGNTIYF
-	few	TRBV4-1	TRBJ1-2	TGCGCCAGCAGCCAAGATCGGGAACAGCTAGGCATTGGTGGCTACACCTTC	CASSQDREQLGIGGYTF
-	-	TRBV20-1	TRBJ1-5	TGCAGTGCTGAACGGGATAGCAATCAGCCCCAGCATTTT	CSAERDSNQPQHF
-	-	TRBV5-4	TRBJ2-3	TGTGCCAGCAGCTTGGGGCGGGACCTCACAGATACGCAGTATTTT	CASSLGRDLTDTQYF
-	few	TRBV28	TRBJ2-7	TGTGCCAGCAGTTTTCAGGGAGGCTACGAGCAGTACTTC	CASSFQGGYEQYF
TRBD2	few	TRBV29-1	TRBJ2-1	TGCAGCGTGTTCGGGGGGATATCCTACAATGAGCAGTTCTTC	CSVFGGISYNEQFF
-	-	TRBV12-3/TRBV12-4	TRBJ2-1	TGTGCCAGCAGCACTCGTAATGAGCAGTTCTTC	CASSTRNEQFF
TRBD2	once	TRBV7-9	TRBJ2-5	TGTGCCAGCAGCTTATCCCCCGGGACTAGCGGGGCCCAAGAGACCCAGTACTTC	CASSLSPGTSGAQETQYF
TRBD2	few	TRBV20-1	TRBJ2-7	TGCAGTGCCCGGGCAGCGGGGTTAAGCTCCTACGAGCAGTACTTC	CSARAAGLSSYEQYF
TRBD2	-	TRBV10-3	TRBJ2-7	TGTGCCATCAGTGAGTCGTTGAGTACTAGCGGGAGTTTCGAGCAGTACTTC	CAISESLSTSGSFEQYF
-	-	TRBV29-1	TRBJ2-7	TGCAGCGCTGGGCGGGGCGGGACAGCCTCCTACGAGCAGTACTTC	CSAGRGGTASYEQYF
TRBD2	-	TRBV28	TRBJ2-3	TGTGCCAGCAGTTTCCCTAGCGGGAGGGCCAACCGGGTCTCAGATACGCAGTATTTT	CASSFPSGRANRVSDTQYF
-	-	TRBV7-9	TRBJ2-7	TGTGCCAGCTCAGAGTCAGGGAGGAGACCTTTTTACGAGCAGTACTTC	CASSESGRRPFYEQYF
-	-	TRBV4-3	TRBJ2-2	TGCGCCAGCAGCCCCCCGCGGGGCCCTCTCACCCAGACGAGGGACCGGGAGCTGTTTTTT	CASSPPRGPLTQTRDRELFF
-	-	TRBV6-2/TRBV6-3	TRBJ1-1	TGTGCCAGCAGTGAACAGGGCTGGGGCACTGAAGCTTTCTTT	CASSEQGWGTEAFF
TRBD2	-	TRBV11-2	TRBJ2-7	TGTGCCAGCAGCTATACTAGCGATTTAACGGACGAGCAGTACTTC	CASSYTSDLTDEQYF
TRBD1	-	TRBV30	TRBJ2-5	TGTGCCTCTAGACAGGGCTTGGAGCAAGAGACCCAGTACTTC	CASRQGLEQETQYF
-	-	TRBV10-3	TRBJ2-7	TGTGCCATCAGTGACCCGGGACCTTCTAACGGTCTAGGCGAGCAGTACTTC	CAISDPGPSNGLGEQYF
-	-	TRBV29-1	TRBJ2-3	TGCAGCGTGTCAAGGGCGGAGAGCACAGATACGCAGTATTTT	CSVSRAESTDTQYF
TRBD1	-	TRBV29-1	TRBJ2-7	TGCAGCGTTGAGAGCAGTGACAGGGCCTGGGGCTGCGAGCAGTACTTC	CSVESSDRAWGCEQYF
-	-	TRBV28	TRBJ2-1	TGTGCCAGCACTTTGGGACTCAGCTCCTACAATGAGCAGTTCTTC	CASTLGLSSYNEQFF
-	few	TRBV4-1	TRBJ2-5	TGCGCCAGCAGCCAACCCCTAGTACGGGAGACCCAGTACTTC	CASSQPLVRETQYF
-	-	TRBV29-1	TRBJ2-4	TGCAGCGTCCGCCATGGGCCAAACAATGAGCAGTACTTC	CSVRHGPNNEQYF
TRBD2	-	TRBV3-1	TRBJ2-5	TGTGCCAGCAGACTAGCGGGAGAGGGAGAGACCCAGTACTTC	CASRLAGEGETQYF
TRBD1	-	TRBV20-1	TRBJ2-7	TGCAGTGCCCTGACCGGGACAGGGTTGAGCGAGCAGTACTTC	CSALTGTGLSEQYF
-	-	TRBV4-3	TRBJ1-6	TGCGCCAGCAGCCAAGTAACAGGACCCGGGTATAATTCACCCCTCCACTTT	CASSQVTGPGYNSPLHF
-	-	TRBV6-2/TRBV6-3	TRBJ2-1	TGTGCCAGCAGTAACTCCCTACTAGCTGTCTCACGGTACAATGAGCAGTTCTTC	CASSNSLLAVSRYNEQFF
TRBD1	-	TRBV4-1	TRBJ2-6	TGCGCCAGCAGCCGGATTCACGGGACAGGGGACCCTGGGGCCAACGTCCTGACTTTC	CASSRIHGTGDPGANVLTF
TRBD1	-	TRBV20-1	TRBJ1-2	TGCAGTGTTCAACAGGGGTATGGCTACACCTTC	CSVQQGYGYTF
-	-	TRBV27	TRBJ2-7	TGTGCCAGCAGCCTGGACTGGTACAATGAGCAGTACTTC	CASSLDWYNEQYF
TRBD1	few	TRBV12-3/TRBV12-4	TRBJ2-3	TGTGCCAGCACAGGGGGCCGGGGGGATACGCAGTATTTT	CASTGGRGDTQYF
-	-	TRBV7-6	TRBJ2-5	TGTGCCAGCAGCTTAGACCCAGGGGATGGGAAGACCCAGTACTTC	CASSLDPGDGKTQYF
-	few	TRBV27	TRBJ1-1	TGTGCCAGCATTGGGCCGAACACTGAAGCTTTCTTT	CASIGPNTEAFF
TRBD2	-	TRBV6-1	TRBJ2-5	TGTGCCAGCAGTATTAGCGGGAGGGCCGACCACGTACCTTATGAGCAGTACTTC	CASSISGRADHVPYEQYF
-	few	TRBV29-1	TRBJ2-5	TGCAGCGCTACCGGGACCCACCAAGAGACCCAGTACTTC	CSATGTHQETQYF
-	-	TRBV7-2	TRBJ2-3	TGTGCCAGCAGCTTAGGGGGGAAGGCAGATACGCAGTATTTT	CASSLGGKADTQYF
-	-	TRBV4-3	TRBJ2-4	TGCGCCAGCAGCCAAGAGATAACAGGCCTCAAAAACATTCAGTACTTC	CASSQEITGLKNIQYF
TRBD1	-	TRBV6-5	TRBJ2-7	TGTGCCAGCATAGCCCCGACAGGGGCCAATGAGCAGTACTTC	CASIAPTGANEQYF
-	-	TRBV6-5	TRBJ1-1	TGTGCCAGCAGTCCCTACGACCCTACAGTGAACACTGAAGCTTTCTTT	CASSPYDPTVNTEAFF
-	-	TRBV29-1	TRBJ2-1	TGCAGCGTCGAGGCAGGTCTCTGGGACAATGAGCAGTTCTTC	CSVEAGLWDNEQFF
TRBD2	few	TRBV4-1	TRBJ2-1	TGCGCCAGCAGCCAACAAGAGGTAGGAAGACTAGCGTCCTACAATGAGCAGTTCTTC	CASSQQEVGRLASYNEQFF
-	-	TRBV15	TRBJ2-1	TGTGCCACCAGCACTAGCTGGTACAATGAGCAGTTCTTC	CATSTSWYNEQFF
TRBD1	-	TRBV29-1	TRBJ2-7	TGCAGCGTTCACCCGGGACAGGGGGCCGACGAGCAGTACTTC	CSVHPGQGADEQYF
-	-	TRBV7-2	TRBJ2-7	TGTGCCAGCAGCTCGACTCTGAGGGGGAGGCACTCCTACGAGCAGTACTTC	CASSSTLRGRHSYEQYF
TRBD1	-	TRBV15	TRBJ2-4	TGTGCCACCAGCACCGACAGGGGGAAAAACATTCAGTACTTC	CATSTDRGKNIQYF
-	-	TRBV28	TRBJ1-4	TGTGCCAGCAGCCGCCGCGACACACGAAGGGAAAAACTGTTTTTT	CASSRRDTRREKLFF